The clone carrying this T cell receptor beta chain appeared once. The source of the sample is a study of Ad26.COV2.S vaccination and SARS-CoV-2 variants. Treatment noted: some 20 received Ad26.COV2.S at low or high dose, single or two shots; roughly five received placebo; per-sample allocation not given. Collection of samples fell on day 63 after the first vaccine or placebo injection. Some clones are missing from TCRdb's copy, which holds only in-frame ones; the method was immunoSEQ multiplex PCR. The table lists just over 350,000 clones, 85% of them singletons. J gave up 4 bases and V 5 bases, and 12 bases lay outside the gene matches. The CDR3 has 16 amino acids. From germline, CDR1 is MNHEY and CDR2 SVGAGI.

The sample in question was peripheral blood, obtained in a trial of Ad26.COV2.S vaccine versus placebo. The receptor was isolated from a person aged 18-60 years who received the Ad26.COV2.S COVID-19 vaccine or a placebo. V usage is TRBV6-5 and J usage is TRBJ2-7; 9 nucleotides agree with TRBD1. As DNA, the CDR3 is TGTGCCAGCAGTAACTTCGGTACAGGGGGCGGTTACGAGCAGTACTTC. It codes for CASSNFGTGGGYEQYF.